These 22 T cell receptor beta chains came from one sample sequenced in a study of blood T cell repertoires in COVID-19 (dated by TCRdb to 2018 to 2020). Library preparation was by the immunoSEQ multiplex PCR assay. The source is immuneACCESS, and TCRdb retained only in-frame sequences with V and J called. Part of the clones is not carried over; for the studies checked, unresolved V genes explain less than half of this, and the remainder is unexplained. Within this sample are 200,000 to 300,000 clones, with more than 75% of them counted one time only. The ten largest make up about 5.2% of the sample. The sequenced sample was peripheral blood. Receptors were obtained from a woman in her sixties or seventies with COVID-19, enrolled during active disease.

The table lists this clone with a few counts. The CDR3 coding sequence is TGTGCCAGCGGAACAGGCGTAAATTCCTACAATGAGCAGTTCTTC. Protein product: CASGTGVNSYNEQFF. This rearrangement joins TRBV27 to TRBJ2-1; D possibly corresponds to TRBD1 (5 bases). Deletions cut 8 bases from V and 1 base from J, with 15 bases between. Germline CDR1 and CDR2: MNHEY and SMNVEV (reference sequence). The CDR3 is 15 residues long.

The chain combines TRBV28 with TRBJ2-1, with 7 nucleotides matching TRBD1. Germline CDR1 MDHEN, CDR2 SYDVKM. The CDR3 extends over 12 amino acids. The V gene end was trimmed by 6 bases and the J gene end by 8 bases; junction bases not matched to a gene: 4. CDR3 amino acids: CASRTGQHEQFF. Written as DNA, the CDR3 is TGTGCCAGCAGGACAGGGCAGCATGAGCAGTTCTTC.

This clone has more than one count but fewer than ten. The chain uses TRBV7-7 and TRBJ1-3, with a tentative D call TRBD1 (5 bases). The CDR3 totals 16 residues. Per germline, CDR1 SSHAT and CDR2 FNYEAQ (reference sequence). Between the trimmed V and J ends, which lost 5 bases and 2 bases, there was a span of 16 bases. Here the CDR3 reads CASSAGGPSAGNTIYF. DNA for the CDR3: TGTGCCAGCAGCGCCGGGGGACCGTCGGCTGGAAACACCATATATTTT.

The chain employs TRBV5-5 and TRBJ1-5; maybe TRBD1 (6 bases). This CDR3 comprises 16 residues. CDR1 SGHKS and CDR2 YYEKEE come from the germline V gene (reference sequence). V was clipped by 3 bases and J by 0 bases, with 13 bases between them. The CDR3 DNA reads TGTGCCAGCAGCTATGGACAGACCCATAGCAATCAGCCCCAGCATTTT. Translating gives CASSYGQTHSNQPQHF.

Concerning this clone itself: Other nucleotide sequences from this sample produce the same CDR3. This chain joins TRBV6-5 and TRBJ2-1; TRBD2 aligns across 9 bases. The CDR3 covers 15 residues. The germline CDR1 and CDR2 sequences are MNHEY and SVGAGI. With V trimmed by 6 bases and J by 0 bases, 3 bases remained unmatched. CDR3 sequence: CASSRSGSSYNEQFF. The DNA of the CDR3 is TGTGCCAGCAGCCGTAGCGGGAGCTCCTACAATGAGCAGTTCTTC.

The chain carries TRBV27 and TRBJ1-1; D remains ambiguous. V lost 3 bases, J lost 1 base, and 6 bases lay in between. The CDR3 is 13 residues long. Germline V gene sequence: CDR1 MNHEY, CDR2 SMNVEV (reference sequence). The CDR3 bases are TGTGCCAGCAGTTTCGACAAGAACACTGAAGCTTTCTTT. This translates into CASSFDKNTEAFF.

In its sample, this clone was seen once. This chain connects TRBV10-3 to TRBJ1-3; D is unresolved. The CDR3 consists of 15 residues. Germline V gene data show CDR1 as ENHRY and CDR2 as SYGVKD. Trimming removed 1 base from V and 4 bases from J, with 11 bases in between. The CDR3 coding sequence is TGTGCCATCAGTGAGTTCGCCGGGGAAGGAAACACCATATATTTT. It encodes CAISEFAGEGNTIYF.

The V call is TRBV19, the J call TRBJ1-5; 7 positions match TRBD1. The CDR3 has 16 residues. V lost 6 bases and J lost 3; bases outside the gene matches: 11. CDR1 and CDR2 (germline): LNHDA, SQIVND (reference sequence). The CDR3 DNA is TGTGCCAGTAGGAGGACAGGAAGGGGGTTCAATCAGCCCCAGCATTTT. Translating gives CASRRTGRGFNQPQHF.

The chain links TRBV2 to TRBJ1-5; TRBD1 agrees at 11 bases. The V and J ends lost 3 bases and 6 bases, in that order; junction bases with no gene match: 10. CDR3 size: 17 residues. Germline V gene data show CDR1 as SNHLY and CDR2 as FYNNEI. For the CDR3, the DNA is TGTGCCAGCAGTGACAGGACAGGGGGCAGGACGTTTCAGCCCCAGCATTTT. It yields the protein CASSDRTGGRTFQPQHF.

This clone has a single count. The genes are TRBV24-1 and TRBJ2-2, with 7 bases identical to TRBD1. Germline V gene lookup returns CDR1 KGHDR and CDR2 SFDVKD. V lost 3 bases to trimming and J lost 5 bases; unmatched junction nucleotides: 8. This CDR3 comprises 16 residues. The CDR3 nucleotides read TGTGCCACCAGTGATACCGGGACAGCCCTTACCGGGGAGCTGTTTTTT. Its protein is CATSDTGTALTGELFF.

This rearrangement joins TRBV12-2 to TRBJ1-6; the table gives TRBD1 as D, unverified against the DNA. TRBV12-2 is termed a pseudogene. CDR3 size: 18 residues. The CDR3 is CASALGQATCANNSPLHF. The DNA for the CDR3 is TGTGCAAGTGCCCTGGGCCAGGCCACCTGCGCGAATAATTCACCCCTCCACTTT.

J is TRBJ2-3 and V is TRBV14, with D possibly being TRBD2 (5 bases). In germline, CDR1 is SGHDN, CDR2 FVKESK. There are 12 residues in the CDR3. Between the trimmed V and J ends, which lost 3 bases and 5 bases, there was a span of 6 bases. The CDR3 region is CASSHRGDTQYF. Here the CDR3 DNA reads TGTGCCAGCAGCCATCGGGGAGATACGCAGTATTTT. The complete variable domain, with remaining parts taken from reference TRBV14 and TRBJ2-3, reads EAGVTQFPSHSVIEKGQTVTLRCDPISGHDNLYWYRRVMGKEIKFLLHFVKESKQDESGMPNNRFLAERTGGTYSTLKVQPAELEDSGVYFCASSHRGDTQYFGPGTRLTVL.

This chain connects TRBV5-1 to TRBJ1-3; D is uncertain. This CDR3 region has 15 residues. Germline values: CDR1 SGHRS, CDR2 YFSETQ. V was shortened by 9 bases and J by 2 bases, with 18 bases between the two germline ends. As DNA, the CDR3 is TGCGCCACCCCATTGGCAGAGAGGACTGGAAACACCATATATTTT. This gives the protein CATPLAERTGNTIYF.

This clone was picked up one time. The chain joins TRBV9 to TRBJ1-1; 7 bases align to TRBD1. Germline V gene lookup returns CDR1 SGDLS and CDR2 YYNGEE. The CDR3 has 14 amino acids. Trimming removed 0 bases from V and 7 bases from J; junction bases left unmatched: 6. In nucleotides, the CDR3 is TGTGCCAGCAGCGTAGCCCCCCGGGACAGTGAAGCTTTCTTT. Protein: CASSVAPRDSEAFF.

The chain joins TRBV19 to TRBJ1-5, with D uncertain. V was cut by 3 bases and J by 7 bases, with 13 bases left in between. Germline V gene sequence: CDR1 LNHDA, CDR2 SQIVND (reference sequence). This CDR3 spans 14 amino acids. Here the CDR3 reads CASSISAAGQPQHF. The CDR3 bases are TGTGCCAGTAGTATTTCGGCGGCCGGGCAGCCCCAGCATTTT. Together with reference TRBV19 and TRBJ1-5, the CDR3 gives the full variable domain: DGGITQSPKYLFRKEGQNVTLSCEQNLNHDAMYWYRQDPGQGLRLIYYSQIVNDFQKGDIAEGYSVSREKKESFPLTVTSAQKNPTAFYLCASSISAAGQPQHFGDGTRLSIL.

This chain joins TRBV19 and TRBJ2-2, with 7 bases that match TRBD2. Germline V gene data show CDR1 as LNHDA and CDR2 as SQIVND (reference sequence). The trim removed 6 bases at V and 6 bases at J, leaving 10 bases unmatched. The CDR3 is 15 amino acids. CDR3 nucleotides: TGTGCCAGTAGAGGGGCGGGAGTAAGGTCCGGGGAGCTGTTTTTT. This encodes CASRGAGVRSGELFF.

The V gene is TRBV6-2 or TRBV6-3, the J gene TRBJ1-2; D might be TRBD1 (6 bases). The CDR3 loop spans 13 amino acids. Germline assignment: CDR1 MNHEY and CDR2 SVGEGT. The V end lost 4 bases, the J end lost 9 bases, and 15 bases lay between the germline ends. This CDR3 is CASSFRRTVSYTF. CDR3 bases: TGTGCCAGCAGTTTCAGACGGACAGTCAGCTACACCTTC.

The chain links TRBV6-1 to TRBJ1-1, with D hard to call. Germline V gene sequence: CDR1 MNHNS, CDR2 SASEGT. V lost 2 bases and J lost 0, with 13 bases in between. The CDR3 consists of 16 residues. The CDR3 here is CASSELGGGLNTEAFF. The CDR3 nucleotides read TGTGCCAGCAGTGAACTAGGTGGAGGTTTGAACACTGAAGCTTTCTTT.

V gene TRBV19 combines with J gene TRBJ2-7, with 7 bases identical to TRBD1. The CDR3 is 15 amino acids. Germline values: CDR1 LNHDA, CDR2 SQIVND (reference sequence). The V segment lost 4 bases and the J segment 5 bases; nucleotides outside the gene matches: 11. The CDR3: CASSRNAGTADEQYF. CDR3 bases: TGTGCCAGTAGTAGGAACGCTGGGACAGCTGACGAGCAGTACTTC.

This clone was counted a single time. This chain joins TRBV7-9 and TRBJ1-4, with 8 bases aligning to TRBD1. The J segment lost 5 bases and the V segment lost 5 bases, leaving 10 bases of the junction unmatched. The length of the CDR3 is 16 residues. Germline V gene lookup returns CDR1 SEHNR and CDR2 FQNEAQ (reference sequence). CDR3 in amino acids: CASSPPPGQGNEKLFF. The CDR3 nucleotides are TGTGCCAGCAGCCCACCCCCCGGACAGGGAAATGAAAAACTGTTTTTT.

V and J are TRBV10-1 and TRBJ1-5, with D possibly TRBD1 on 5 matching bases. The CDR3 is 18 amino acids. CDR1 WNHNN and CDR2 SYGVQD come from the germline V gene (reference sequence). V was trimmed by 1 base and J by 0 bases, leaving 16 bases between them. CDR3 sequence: CASSEYHVRQYSNQPQHF. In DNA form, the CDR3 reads TGCGCCAGCAGTGAGTATCATGTGCGACAGTATAGCAATCAGCCCCAGCATTTT.

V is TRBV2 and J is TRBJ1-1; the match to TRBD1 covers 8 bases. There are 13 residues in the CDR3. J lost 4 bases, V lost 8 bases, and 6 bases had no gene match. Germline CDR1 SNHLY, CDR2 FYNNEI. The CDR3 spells CASRGQGFTEAFF. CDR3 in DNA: TGTGCCAGCCGAGGACAGGGTTTCACTGAAGCTTTCTTT.